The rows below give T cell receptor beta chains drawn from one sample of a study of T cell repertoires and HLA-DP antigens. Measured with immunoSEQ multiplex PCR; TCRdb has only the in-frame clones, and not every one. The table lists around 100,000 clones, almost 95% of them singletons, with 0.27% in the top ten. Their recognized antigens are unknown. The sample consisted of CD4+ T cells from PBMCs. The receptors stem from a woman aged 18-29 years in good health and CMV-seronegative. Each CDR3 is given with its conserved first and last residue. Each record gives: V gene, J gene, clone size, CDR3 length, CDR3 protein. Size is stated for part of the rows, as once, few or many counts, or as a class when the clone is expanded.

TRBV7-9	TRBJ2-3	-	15	CASSLTTGRTDTQYF
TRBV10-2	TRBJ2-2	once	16	CAIGGASGLVDGELFF
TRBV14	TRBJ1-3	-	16	CASSQAFGTSGNTIYF
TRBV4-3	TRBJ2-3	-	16	CASSQDVGGVTDTQYF
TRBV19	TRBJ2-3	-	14	CASKDSPSTDTQYF
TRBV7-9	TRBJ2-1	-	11	CASSLGDRQFF
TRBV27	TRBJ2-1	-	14	CASSLSTSANEQFF
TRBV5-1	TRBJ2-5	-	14	CASSLGQIQETQYF
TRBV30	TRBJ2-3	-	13	CAWVGKSTDTQYF
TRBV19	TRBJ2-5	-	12	CASGYNSETQYF
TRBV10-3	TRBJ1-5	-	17	CAISADRGSWGNQPQHF
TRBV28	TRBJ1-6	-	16	CASSLRALGSNSPLHF
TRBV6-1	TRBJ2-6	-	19	CASSEAKWQSSSGANVLTF
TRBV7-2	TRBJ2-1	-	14	CASSPDRGGNEQFF
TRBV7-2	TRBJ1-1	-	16	CASSPRPGQGGTEAFF
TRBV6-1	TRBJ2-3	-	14	CASTDGRGTDTQYF
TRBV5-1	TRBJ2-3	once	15	CASIKTSGSIDTQYF
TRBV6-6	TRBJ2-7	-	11	CASSGDRGPYF
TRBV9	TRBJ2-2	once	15	CASSVVPGVGGELFF
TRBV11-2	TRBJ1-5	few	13	CASSLGPGQHQHF
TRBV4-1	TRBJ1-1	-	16	CASRGGPISMNTEAFF
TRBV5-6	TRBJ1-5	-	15	CASSLGPMENQPQHF
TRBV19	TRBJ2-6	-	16	CASNTGYSSGANVLTF
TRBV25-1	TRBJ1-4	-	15	CASSARQAANEKLFF
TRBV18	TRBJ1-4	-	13	CASSREKGEKLFF
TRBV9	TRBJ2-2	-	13	CASSVEMTGELFF
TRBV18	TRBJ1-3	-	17	CASSPGPGRNSGNTIYF
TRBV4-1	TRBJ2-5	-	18	CASSRALLAGGHGETQYF
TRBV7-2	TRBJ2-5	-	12	CASSSGLETQYF
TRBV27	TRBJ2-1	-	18	CASSQPGTSRQRGGEQFF
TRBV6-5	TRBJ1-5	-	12	CASSSGNQPQHF
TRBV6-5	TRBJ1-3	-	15	CASSSQPKSGNTIYF
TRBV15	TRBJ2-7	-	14	CATSRVRGSYEQYF
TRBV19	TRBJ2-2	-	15	CASSGAGTNTGELFF
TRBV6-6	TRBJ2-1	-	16	CASSSRTGGSYNEQFF
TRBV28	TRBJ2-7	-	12	CASNGLSYEQYF
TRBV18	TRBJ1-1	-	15	CASSLGGQAYTEAFF
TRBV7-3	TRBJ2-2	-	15	CASSLRAGATGELFF
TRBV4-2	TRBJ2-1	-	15	CASSQEAVPYNEQFF
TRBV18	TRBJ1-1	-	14	CASSPRGMNTEAFF
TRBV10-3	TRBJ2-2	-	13	CAIAGADTGELFF
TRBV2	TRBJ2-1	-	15	CASSEMGGYNNEQFF
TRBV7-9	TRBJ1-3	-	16	CASSLGGLHSGNTIYF
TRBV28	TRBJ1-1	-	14	CASSSFGTNTEAFF
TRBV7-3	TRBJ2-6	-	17	CASSFQGLLGGANVLTF
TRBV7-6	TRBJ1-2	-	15	CASSSYAGKNYGYTF
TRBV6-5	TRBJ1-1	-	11	CASSYGPEAFF
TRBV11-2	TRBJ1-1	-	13	CASSPRGNTEAFF
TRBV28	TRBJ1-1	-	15	CASTTVQGRYTEAFF
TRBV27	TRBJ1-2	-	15	CASSLSRDRRGGYTF
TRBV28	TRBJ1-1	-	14	CASSQPGWNTEAFF
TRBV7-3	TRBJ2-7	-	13	CASSLTSGGRQYF
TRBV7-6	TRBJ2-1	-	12	CASSRNNNEQFF